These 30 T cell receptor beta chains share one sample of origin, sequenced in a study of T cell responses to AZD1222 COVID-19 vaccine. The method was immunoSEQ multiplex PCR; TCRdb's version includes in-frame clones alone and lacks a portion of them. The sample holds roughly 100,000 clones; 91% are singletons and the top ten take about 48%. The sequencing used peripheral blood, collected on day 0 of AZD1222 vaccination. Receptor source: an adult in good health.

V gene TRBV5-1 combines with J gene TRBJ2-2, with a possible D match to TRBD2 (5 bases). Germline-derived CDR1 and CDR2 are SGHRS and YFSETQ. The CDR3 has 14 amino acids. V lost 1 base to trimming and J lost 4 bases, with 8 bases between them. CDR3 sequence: CASSLMAGTGELFF. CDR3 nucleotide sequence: TGCGCCAGCAGCTTGATGGCGGGCACCGGGGAGCTGTTTTTT.

The CDR3 here is CASIGTPSTDTQYF. In DNA form, the CDR3 reads TGCGCCAGCATTGGGACGCCTAGCACAGATACGCAGTATTTT. V is TRBV5-1 and J is TRBJ2-3, with D possibly called TRBD1 or TRBD2 (5 bases each). This CDR3 is built from 14 residues. Trimming removed 6 bases at V and 0 bases at J, with 11 bases between. Germline V gene sequence: CDR1 SGHRS, CDR2 YFSETQ.

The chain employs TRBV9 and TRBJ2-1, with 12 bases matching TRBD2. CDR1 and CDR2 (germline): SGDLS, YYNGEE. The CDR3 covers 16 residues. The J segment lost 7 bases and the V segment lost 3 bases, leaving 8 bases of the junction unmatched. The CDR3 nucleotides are TGTGCCAGCAGCGCCTGGACTAGCGGGACCCTTAATGAGCAGTTCTTC. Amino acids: CASSAWTSGTLNEQFF.

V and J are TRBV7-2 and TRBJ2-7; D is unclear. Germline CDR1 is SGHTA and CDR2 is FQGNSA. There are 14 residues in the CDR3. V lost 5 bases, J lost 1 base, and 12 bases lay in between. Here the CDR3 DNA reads TGTGCCAGCAGCCCCGACCTGGAATCCTACGAGCAGTACTTC. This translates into CASSPDLESYEQYF.

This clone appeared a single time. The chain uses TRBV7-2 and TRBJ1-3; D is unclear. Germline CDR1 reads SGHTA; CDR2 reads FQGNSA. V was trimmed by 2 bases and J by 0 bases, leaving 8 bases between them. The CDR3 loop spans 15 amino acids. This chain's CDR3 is CASSLSRDSGNTIYF. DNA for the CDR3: TGTGCCAGCAGCTTATCGCGGGACTCTGGAAACACCATATATTTT.

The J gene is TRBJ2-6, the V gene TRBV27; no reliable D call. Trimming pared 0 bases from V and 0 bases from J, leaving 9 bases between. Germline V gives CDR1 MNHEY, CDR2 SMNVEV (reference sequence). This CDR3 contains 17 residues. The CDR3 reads CASSLSFERSGANVLTF. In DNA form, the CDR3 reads TGTGCCAGCAGTTTATCCTTCGAGCGCTCTGGGGCCAACGTCCTGACTTTC.

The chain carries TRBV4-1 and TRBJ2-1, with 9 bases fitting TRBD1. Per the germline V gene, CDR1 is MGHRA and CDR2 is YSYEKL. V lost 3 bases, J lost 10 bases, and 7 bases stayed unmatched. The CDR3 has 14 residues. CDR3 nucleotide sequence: TGCGCCAGCAGCCATTGGGACAGGGCCGAGGAGCAGTTCTTC. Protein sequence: CASSHWDRAEEQFF.

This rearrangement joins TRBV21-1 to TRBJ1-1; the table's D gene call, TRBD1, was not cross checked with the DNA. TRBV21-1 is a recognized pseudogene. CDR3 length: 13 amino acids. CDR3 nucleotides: TGTGCCAGCCCCGGGACAGGGGACACTGAAGCTTTCTTT. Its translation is CASPGTGDTEAFF.

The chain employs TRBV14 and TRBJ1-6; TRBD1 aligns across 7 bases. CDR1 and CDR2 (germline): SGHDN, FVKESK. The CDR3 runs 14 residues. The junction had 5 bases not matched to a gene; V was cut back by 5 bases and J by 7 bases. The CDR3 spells CASSVGTANSPLHF. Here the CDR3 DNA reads TGTGCCAGCAGCGTCGGGACAGCAAATTCACCCCTCCACTTT.

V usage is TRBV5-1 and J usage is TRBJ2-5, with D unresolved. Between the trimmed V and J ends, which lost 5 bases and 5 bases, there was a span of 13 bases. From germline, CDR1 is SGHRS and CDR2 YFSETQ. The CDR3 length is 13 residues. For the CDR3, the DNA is TGCGCCAGCAGGAAGAGCAATTGGGAGACCCAGTACTTC. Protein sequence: CASRKSNWETQYF.

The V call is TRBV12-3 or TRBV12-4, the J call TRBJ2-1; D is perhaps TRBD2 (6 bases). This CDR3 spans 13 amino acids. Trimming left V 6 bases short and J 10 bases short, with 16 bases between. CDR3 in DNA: TGTGCCAGCAGCACCGGGACTCCCGTCGAGCAGTTCTTC. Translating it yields CASSTGTPVEQFF.

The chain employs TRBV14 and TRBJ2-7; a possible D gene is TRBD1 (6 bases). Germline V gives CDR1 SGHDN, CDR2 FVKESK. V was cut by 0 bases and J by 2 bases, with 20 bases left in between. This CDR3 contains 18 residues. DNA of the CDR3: TGTGCCAGCAGCCAAGATCCCTCAGGGGCCTTGCCCACCTACGAGCAGTACTTC. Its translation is CASSQDPSGALPTYEQYF.

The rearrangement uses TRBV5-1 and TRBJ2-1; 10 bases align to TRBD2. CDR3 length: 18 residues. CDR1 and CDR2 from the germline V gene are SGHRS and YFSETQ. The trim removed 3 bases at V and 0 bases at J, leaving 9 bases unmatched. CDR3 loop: CASSWTRPSGSSYNEQFF. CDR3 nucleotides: TGCGCCAGCAGCTGGACCCGACCTAGCGGGAGCTCCTACAATGAGCAGTTCTTC.

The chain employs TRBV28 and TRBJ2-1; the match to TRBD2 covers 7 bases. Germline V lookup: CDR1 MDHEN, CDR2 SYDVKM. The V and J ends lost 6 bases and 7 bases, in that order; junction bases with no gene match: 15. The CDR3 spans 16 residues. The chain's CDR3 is CASSPRLAGRLNEQFF. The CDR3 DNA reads TGTGCCAGCAGCCCCCGACTAGCCGGACGCCTAAATGAGCAGTTCTTC.

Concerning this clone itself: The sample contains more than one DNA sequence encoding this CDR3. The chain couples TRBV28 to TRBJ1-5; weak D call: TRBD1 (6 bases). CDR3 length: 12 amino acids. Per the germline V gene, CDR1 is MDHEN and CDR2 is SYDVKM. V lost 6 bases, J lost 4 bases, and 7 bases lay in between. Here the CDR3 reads CASRDSNQPQHF. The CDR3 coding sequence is TGTGCCAGCAGGGACAGTAATCAGCCCCAGCATTTT. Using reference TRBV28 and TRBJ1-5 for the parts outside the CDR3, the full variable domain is DVKVTQSSRYLVKRTGEKVFLECVQDMDHENMFWYRQDPGLGLRLIYFSYDVKMKEKGDIPEGYSVSREKKERFSLILESASTNQTSMYLCASRDSNQPQHFGDGTRLSIL.

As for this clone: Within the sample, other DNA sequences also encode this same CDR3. This chain's CDR3 is CASSLSENTEAFF. The DNA for the CDR3 is TGTGCCAGCAGTTTATCAGAGAACACTGAAGCTTTCTTT. This chain links TRBV27 with TRBJ1-1; D is unclear. V lost 0 bases, J lost 1 base, and 3 bases lay in between. The CDR3 length is 13 residues. Germline CDR1 and CDR2: MNHEY and SMNVEV (reference sequence).

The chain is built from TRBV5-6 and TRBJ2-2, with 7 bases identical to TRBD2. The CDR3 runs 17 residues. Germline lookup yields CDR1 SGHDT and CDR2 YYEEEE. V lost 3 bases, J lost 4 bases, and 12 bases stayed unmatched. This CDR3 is CASSSDYRDYTTGELFF. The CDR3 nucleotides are TGTGCCAGCAGCTCCGATTACCGGGACTACACCACCGGGGAGCTGTTTTTT.

CDR3 residues: CASSPSGAAAGRAQYF. The CDR3 DNA follows: TGCGCCAGCAGCCCCTCCGGAGCGGCCGCTGGGAGAGCGCAGTATTTT. This chain links TRBV4-1 with TRBJ2-3, with a weak D call TRBD2 (5 bases). The CDR3 covers 16 residues. V lost 4 bases, J lost 10 bases, and 24 bases lay in between. The germline V gene encodes CDR1 MGHRA and CDR2 YSYEKL.

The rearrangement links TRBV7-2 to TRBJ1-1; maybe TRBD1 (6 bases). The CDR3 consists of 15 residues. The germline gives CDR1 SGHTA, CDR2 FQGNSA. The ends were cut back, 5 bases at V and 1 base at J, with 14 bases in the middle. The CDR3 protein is CASSPALGGNTEAFF. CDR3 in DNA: TGTGCCAGCAGCCCGGCGTTAGGGGGGAACACTGAAGCTTTCTTT.

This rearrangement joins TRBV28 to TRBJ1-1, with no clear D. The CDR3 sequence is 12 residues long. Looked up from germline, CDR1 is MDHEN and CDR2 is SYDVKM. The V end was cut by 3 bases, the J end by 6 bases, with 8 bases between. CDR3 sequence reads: CASSLQASEAFF. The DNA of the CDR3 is TGTGCCAGCAGTTTGCAGGCATCTGAAGCTTTCTTT.

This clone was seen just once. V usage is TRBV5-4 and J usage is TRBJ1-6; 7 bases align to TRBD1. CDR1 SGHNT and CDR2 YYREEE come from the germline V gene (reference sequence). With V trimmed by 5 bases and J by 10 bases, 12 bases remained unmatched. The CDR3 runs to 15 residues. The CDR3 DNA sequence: TGTGCCAGCAGGGGAAACCGGGACAGAAACTCACCCCTCCACTTT. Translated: CASRGNRDRNSPLHF.

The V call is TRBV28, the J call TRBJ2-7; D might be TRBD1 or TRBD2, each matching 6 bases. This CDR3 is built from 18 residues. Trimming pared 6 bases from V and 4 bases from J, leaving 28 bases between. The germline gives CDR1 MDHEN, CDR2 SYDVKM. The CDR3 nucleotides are TGTGCCAGCAGCCCCCATCGGGTGGGCAGGGGACTGAGTTACGAGCAGTACTTC. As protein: CASSPHRVGRGLSYEQYF.

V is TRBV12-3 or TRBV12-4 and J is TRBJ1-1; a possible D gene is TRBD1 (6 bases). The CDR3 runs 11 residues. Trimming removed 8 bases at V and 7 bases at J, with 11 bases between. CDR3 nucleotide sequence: TGTGCCAGCCGAGACAGGTTTGAAGCTTTCTTT. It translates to CASRDRFEAFF.

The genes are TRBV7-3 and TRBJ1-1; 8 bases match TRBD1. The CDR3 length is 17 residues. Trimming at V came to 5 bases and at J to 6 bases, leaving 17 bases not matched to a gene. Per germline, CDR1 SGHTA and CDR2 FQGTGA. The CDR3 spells CASSLSGRTGSFPEAFF. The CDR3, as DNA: TGTGCCAGCAGCCTCTCAGGGCGGACAGGGTCCTTTCCTGAAGCTTTCTTT. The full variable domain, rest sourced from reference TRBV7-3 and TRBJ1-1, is GAGVSQTPSNKVTEKGKYVELRCDPISGHTALYWYRQSLGQGPEFLIYFQGTGAADDSGLPNDRFFAVRPEGSVSTLKIQRTERGDSAVYLCASSLSGRTGSFPEAFFGQGTRLTVV.

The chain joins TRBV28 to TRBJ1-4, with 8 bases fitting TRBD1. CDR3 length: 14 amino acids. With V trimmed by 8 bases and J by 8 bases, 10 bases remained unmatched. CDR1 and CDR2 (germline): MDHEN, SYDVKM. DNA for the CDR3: TGTGCCAGCGGCCGGACAGGGATAGGGGAAAAACTGTTTTTT. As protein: CASGRTGIGEKLFF.

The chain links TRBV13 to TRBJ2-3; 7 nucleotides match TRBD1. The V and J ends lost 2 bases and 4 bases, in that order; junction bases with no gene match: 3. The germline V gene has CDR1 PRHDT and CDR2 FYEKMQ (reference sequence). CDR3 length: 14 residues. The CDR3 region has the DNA TGTGCCAGCAGCTTACAGGGGGAATCAGATACGCAGTATTTT. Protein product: CASSLQGESDTQYF.

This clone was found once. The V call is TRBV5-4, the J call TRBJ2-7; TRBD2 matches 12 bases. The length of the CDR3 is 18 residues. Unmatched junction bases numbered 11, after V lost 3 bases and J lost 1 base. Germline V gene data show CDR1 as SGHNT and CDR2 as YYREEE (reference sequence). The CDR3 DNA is TGTGCCAGCAGCTCCGGGACTAGCGGGTGGAGTGCATCCTACGAGCAGTACTTC. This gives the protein CASSSGTSGWSASYEQYF.

CDR3 residues: CATSDPVKGNEQYF. The DNA for the CDR3 is TGTGCCACCAGTGACCCTGTTAAAGGTAACGAGCAGTACTTC. The chain couples TRBV24-1 to TRBJ2-7; D gene ambiguous. The CDR3 is 14 amino acids. V was pared by 4 bases and J by 5 bases, with 14 bases between. Germline-derived CDR1 and CDR2 are KGHDR and SFDVKD.

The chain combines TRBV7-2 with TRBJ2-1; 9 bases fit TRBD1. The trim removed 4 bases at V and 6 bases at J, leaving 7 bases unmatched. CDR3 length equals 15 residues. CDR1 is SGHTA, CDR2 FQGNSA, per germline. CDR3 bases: TGTGCCAGCAGCTGGGGGGACAGGGTAGGCAATGAGCAGTTCTTC. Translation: CASSWGDRVGNEQFF.

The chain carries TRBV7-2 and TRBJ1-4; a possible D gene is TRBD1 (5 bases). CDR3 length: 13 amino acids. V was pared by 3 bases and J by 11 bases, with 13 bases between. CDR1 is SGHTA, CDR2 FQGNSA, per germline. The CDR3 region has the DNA TGTGCCAGCAGCTTGGGGCTCGAAGGGAAACTGTTTTTT. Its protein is CASSLGLEGKLFF.